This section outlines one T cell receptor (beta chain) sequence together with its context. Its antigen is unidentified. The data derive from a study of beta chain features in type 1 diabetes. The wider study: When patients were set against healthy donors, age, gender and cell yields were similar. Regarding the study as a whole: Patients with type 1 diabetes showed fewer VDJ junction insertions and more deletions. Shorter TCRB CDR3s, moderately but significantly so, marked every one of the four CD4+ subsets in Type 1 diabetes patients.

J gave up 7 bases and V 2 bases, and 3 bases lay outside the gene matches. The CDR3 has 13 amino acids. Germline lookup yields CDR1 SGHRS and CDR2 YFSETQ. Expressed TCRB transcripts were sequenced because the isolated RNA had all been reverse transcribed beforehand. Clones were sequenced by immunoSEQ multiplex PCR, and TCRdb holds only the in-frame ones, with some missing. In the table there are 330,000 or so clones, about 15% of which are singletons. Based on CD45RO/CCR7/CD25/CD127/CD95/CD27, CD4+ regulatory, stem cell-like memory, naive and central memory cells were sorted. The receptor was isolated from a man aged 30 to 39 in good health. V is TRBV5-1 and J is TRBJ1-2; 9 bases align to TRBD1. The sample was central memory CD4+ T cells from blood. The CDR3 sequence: CASSFRDRVGYTF. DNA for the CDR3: TGCGCCAGCAGCTTCCGGGACAGGGTTGGCTACACCTTC.